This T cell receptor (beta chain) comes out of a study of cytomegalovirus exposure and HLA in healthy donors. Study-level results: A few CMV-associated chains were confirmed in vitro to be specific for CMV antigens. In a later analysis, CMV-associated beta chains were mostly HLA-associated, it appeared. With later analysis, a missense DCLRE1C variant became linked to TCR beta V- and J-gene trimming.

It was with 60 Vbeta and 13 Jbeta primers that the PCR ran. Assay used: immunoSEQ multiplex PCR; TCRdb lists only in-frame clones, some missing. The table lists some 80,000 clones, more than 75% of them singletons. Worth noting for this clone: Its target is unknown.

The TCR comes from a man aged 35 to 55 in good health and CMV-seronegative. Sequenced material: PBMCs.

Here the CDR3 reads CASSVTANYGYTF. The CDR3 DNA sequence: TGTGCCAGCAGTGTGACAGCCAACTATGGCTACACCTTC. This chain uses TRBV28 with TRBJ1-2, with D possibly TRBD1 on 5 matching bases. V was cut by 5 bases and J by 2 bases, with 9 bases left in between. The CDR3 contains 13 residues. Germline V CDR1 and CDR2: MDHEN, SYDVKM.